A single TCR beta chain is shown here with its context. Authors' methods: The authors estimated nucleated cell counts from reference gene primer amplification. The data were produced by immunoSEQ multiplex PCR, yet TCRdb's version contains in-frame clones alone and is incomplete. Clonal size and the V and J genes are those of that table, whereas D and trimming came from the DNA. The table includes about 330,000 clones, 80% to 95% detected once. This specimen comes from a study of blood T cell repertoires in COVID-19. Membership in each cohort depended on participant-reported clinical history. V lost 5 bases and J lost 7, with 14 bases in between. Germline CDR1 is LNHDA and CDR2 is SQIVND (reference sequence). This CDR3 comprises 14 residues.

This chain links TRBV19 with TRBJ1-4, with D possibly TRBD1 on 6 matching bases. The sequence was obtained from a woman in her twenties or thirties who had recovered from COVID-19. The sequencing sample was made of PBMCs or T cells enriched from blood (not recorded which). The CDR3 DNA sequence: TGTGCCAGTAGTCTCGGGGGGGCCGGTGAAAAACTGTTTTTT. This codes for CASSLGGAGEKLFF.